These 5 T cell receptor beta chains share one sample of origin, sequenced in a study of control samples from healthy donors and cancer patients. Assay: immunoSEQ multiplex PCR; the TCRdb copy retains only in-frame clones and omits some. The repertoire holds under 200,000 clones, about 94% seen once, with 7.5% to 8.5% in the top ten. Sequencing input: blood. Receptor source: a woman aged 40 to 50 in good health.

The chain uses TRBV5-3 and TRBJ1-1, with 12 bases fitting TRBD1. TRBV5-3 is known as an ORF, though its function is uncertain. The CDR3 sequence is 17 residues long. The junction had 6 bases not matched to a gene; V was cut back by 2 bases and J by 1 base. The CDR3, as DNA: TGTGCCAGAAGCTTAGTCCCGGGACAGGGGGCGAACACTGAAGCTTTCTTT. Amino acid sequence: CARSLVPGQGANTEAFF.

The chain recombines TRBV11-3 with TRBJ2-7, with 7 nucleotides matching TRBD1. This CDR3 contains 14 residues. Germline CDR1 SGHNT, CDR2 YENEEA. The ends lost 1 base at V and 7 bases at J; junction bases unmatched: 7. For the CDR3, the DNA is TGTGCCAGCAGCTTAGCCGGCAGGGGGAAGGAGCAGTACTTC. Translated, it gives CASSLAGRGKEQYF.

The chain has TRBV19 and TRBJ1-1; 7 nucleotides agree with TRBD1. V shed 3 bases, J shed 5 bases, and the junction held 9 bases outside the gene matches. Germline loops: CDR1 LNHDA, CDR2 SQIVND (reference sequence). The CDR3 extends over 15 amino acids. This chain's CDR3 is CASSILPRQGTEAFF. CDR3 bases: TGTGCCAGTAGTATCTTGCCCCGACAGGGAACTGAAGCTTTCTTT.

The chain links TRBV7-2 to TRBJ1-4; D is perhaps TRBD1 (6 bases). Germline V lookup: CDR1 SGHTA, CDR2 FQGNSA. Trimming left V 1 base short and J 3 bases short, with 9 bases between. The CDR3 extends over 15 amino acids. DNA for the CDR3: TGTGCCAGCAGCTTAGGGTCAGGGGCTAATGAAAAACTGTTTTTT. Its protein is CASSLGSGANEKLFF.

The rearrangement links TRBV20-1 to TRBJ2-6, with no clear D. The germline gives CDR1 DFQATT, CDR2 SNEGSKA (reference sequence). The CDR3 consists of 15 residues. Trimming stripped 3 bases from V and 0 bases from J, with 9 bases between. The CDR3 nucleotides read TGCAGTGCTAGTAACCCCCTCTCTGGGGCCAACGTCCTGACTTTC. This sequence encodes CSASNPLSGANVLTF.